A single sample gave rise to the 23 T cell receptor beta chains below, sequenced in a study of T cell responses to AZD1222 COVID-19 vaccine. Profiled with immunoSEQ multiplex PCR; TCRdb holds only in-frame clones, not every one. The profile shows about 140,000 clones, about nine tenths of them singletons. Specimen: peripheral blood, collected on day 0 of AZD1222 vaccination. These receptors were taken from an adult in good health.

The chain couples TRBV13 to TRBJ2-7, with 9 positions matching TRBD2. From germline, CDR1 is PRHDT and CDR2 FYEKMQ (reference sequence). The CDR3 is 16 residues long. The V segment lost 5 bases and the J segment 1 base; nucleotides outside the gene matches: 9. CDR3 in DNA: TGTGCCAGCAGCAACCTCCCTAGCGGGGTTTCCTACGAGCAGTACTTC. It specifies CASSNLPSGVSYEQYF.

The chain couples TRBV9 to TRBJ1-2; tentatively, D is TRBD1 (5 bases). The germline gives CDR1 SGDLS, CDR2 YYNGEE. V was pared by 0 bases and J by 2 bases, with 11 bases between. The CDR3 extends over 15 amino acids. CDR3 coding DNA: TGTGCCAGCAGCGTAGCTCTGGGGGGAAACTATGGCTACACCTTC. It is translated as CASSVALGGNYGYTF.

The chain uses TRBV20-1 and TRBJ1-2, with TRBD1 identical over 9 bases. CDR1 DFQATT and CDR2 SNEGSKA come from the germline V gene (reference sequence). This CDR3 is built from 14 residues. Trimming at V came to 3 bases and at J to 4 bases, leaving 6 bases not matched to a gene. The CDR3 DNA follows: TGCAGTGCTAGTAAACAGGGGGCGGGCTATGGCTACACCTTC. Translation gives CSASKQGAGYGYTF.

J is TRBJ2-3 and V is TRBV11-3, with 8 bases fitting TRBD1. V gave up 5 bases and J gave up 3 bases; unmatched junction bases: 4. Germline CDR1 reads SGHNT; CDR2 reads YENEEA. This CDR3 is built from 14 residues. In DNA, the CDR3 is TGTGCCAGCAGCCCGACAGGGGCAACAGATACGCAGTATTTT. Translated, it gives CASSPTGATDTQYF.

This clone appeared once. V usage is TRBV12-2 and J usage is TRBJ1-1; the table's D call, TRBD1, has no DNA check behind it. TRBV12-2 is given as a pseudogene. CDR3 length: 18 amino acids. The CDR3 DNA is TGTGCAAGTCGCTTAGCCTCCCAGGGGGTAGAGTCAAACACTGAAGCTTTCTTT. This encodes CASRLASQGVESNTEAFF.

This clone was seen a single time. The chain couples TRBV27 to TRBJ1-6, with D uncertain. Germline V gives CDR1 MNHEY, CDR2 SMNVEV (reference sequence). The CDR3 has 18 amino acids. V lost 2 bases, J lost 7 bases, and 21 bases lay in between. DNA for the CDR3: TGTGCCAGCAGTTTACCGCAACTCGATAATAGGTCGAATTCACCCCTCCACTTT. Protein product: CASSLPQLDNRSNSPLHF.

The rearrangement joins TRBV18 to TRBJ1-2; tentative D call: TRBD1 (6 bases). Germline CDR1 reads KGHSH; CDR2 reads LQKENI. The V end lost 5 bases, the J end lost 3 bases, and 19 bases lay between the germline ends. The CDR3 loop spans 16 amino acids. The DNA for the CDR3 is TGTGCCAGCTCAACCCTTGGACAGAGGGTTGACTATGGCTACACCTTC. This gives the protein CASSTLGQRVDYGYTF. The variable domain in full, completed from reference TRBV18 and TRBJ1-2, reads NAGVMQNPRHLVRRRGQEARLRCSPMKGHSHVYWYRQLPEEGLKFMVYLQKENIIDESGMPKERFSAEFPKEGPSILRIQQVVRGDSAAYFCASSTLGQRVDYGYTFGSGTRLTVV.

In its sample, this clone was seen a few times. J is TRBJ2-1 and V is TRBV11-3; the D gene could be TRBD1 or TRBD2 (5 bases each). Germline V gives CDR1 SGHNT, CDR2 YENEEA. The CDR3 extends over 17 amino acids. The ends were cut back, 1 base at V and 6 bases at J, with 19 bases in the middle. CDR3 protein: CASSLGLGVAGRNEQFF. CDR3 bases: TGTGCCAGCAGCTTAGGTTTGGGGGTGGCGGGCCGCAATGAGCAGTTCTTC.

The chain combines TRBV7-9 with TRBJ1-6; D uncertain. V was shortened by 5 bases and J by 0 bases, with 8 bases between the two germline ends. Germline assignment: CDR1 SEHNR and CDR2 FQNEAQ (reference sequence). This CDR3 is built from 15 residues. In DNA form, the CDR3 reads TGTGCCAGCAGCGCTCCCGACTCCTATAATTCACCCCTCCACTTT. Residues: CASSAPDSYNSPLHF.

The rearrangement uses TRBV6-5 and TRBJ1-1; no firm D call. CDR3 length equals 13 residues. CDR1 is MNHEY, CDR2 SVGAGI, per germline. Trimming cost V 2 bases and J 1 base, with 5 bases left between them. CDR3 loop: CASSYVQNTEAFF. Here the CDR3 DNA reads TGTGCCAGCAGTTACGTGCAGAACACTGAAGCTTTCTTT.

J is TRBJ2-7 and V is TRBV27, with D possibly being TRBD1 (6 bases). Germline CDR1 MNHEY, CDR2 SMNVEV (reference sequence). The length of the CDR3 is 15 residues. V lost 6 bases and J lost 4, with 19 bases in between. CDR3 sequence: CASRYGGKNRYEQYF. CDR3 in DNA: TGTGCCAGCAGGTATGGGGGCAAGAATCGTTACGAGCAGTACTTC.

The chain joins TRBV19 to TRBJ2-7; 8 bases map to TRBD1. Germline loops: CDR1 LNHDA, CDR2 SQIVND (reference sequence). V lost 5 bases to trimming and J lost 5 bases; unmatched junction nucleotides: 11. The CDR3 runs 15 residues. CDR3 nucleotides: TGTGCCAGTAGTTTGCAAGACAGGGGCCCCCACGAGCAGTACTTC. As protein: CASSLQDRGPHEQYF.

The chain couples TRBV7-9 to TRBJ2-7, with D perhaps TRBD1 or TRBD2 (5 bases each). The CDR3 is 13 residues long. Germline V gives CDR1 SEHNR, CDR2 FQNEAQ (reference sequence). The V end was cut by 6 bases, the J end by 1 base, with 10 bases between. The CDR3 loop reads CASRFGASYEQYF. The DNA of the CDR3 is TGTGCCAGCAGGTTCGGGGCTTCCTACGAGCAGTACTTC.

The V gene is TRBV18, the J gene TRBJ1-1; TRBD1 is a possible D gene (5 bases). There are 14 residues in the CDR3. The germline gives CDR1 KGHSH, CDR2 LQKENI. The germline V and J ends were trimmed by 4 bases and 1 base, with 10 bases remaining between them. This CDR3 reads CASSLGQTNTEAFF. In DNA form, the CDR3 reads TGTGCCAGCTCACTCGGACAAACGAACACTGAAGCTTTCTTT.

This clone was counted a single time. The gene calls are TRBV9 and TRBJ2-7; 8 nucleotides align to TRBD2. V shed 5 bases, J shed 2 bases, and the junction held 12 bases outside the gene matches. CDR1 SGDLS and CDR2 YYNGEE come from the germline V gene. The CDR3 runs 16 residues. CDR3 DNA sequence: TGTGCCAGCAGAATAACTGAAGCGGGAGCTACCTACGAGCAGTACTTC. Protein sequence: CASRITEAGATYEQYF.

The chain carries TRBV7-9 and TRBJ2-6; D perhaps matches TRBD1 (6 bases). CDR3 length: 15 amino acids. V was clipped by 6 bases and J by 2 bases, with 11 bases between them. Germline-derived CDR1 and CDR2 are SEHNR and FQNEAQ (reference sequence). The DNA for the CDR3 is TGTGCCAGCAGACAAGGGGGAACTGGGGCCAACGTCCTGACTTTC. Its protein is CASRQGGTGANVLTF.

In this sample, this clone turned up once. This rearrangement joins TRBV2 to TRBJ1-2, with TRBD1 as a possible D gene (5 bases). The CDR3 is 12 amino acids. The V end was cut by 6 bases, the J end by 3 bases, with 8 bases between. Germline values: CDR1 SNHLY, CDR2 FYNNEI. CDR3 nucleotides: TGTGCCAGCAGCACAGGCGACTATGGCTACACCTTC. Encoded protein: CASSTGDYGYTF.

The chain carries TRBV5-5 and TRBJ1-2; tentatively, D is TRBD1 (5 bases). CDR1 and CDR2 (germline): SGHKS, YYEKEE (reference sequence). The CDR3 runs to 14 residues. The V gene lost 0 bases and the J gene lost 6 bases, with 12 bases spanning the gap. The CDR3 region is CASSLVMRGDGYTF. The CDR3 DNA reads TGTGCCAGCAGCTTGGTTATGAGAGGGGATGGCTACACCTTC.

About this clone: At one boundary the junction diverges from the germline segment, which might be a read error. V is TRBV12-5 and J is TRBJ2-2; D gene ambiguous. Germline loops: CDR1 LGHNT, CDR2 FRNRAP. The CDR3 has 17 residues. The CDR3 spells CASGLVITTSKTGELFF. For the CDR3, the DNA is TGTGCTAGTGGTTTGGTAATCACGACATCGAAAACCGGGGAGCTGTTTTTT.

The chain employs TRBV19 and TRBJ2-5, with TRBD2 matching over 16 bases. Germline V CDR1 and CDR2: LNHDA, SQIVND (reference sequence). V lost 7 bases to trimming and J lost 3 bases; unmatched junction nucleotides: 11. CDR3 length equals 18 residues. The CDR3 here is CASKSWGLAGGKEETQYF. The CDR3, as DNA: TGTGCCAGTAAGAGTTGGGGACTAGCGGGAGGGAAAGAAGAGACCCAGTACTTC.

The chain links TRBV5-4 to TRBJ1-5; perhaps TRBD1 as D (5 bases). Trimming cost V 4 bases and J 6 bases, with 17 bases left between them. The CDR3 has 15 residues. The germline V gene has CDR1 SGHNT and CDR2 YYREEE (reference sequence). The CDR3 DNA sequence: TGTGCCAGCAGCGATGGGACTAATCCCTTTCAGCCCCAGCATTTT. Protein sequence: CASSDGTNPFQPQHF. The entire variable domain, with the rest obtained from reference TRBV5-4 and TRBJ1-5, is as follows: ETGVTQSPTHLIKTRGQQVTLRCSSQSGHNTVSWYQQALGQGPQFIFQYYREEENGRGNFPPRFSGLQFPNYSSELNVNALELDDSALYLCASSDGTNPFQPQHFGDGTRLSIL.

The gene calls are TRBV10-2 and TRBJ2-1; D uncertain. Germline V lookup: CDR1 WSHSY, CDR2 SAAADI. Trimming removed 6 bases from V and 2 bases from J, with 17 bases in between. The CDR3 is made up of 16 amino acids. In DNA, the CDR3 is TGCGCCAGCAGAGATCACCCGGTAGCTACCTACAATGAGCAGTTCTTC. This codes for CASRDHPVATYNEQFF.

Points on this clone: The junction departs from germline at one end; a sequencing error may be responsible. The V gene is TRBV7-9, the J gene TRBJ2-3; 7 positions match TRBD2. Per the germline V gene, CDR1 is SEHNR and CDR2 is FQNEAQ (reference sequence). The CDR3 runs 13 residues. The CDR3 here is CASSLAVTDTQYF. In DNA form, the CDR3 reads TGTGCCAGCAGCCTAGCGGTCACAGATACGCAGTATTTT. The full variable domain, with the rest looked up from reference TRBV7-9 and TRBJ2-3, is DTGVSQNPRHKITKRGQNVTFRCDPISEHNRLYWYRQTLGQGPEFLTYFQNEAQLEKSRLLSDRFSAERPKGSFSTLEIQRTEQGDSAMYLCASSLAVTDTQYFGPGTRLTVL.